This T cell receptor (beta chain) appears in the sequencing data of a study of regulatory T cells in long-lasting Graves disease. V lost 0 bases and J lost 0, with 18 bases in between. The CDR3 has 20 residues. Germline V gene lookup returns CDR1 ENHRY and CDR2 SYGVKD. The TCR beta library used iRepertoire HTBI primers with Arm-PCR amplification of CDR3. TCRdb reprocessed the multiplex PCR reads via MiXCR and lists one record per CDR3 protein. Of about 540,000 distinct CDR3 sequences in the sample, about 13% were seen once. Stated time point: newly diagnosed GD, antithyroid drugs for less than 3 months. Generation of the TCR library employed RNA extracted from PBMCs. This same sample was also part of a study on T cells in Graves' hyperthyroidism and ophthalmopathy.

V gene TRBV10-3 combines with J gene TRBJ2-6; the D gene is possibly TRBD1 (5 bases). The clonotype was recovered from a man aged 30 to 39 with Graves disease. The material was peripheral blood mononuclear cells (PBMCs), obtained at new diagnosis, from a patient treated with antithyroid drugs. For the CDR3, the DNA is TGTGCCATCAGTGAGTCGGCCAGGGCTCCTACAAACTCTGGGGCCAACGTCCTGACTTTC. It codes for CAISESARAPTNSGANVLTF.